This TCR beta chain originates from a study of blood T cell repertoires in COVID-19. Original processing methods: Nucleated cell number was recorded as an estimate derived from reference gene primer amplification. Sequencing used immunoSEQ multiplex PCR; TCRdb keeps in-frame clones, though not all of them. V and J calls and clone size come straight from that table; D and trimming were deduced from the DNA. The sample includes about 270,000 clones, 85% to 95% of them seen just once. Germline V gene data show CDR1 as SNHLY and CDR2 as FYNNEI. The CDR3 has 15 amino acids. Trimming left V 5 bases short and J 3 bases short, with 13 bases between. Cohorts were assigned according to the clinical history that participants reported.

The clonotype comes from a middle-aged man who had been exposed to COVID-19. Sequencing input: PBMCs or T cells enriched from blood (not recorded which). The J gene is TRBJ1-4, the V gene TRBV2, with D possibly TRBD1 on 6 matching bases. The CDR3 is CASSQQGGANEKLFF. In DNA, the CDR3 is TGTGCCAGCAGTCAACAGGGTGGAGCTAATGAAAAACTGTTTTTT. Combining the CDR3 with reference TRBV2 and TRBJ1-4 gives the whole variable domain EPEVTQTPSHQVTQMGQEVILRCVPISNHLYFYWYRQILGQKVEFLVSFYNNEISEKSEIFDDQFSVERPDGSNFTLKIRSTKLEDSAMYFCASSQQGGANEKLFFGSGTQLSVL.